Each of the 23 T cell receptor beta chains below was sequenced from the same sample in a study of beta chain features in type 1 diabetes. cDNA synthesis used the whole RNA isolate, giving expressed TCRB sequences. Some clones are missing from TCRdb's copy, which holds only in-frame ones; the method was immunoSEQ multiplex PCR. The profile shows some 44,000 clones, 51% of them singletons. Material: Tregs from blood. These receptors all stem from a young woman in good health.

The chain carries TRBV18 and TRBJ1-1; D uncertain. This CDR3 comprises 16 residues. The V gene lost 3 bases and the J gene lost 4 bases, with 18 bases spanning the gap. The germline gives CDR1 KGHSH, CDR2 LQKENI. In nucleotides, the CDR3 is TGTGCCAGCTCACCTCGTTCGGGAAGCGAGGGCACTGAAGCTTTCTTT. Its translation is CASSPRSGSEGTEAFF.

V usage is TRBV30 and J usage is TRBJ1-2; the D gene is possibly TRBD1 (5 bases). The germline gives CDR1 GTSNPN, CDR2 SVGIG (reference sequence). The CDR3 runs 14 residues. V lost 1 base and J lost 5, with 14 bases in between. The CDR3 bases are TGTGCCTGGAGTGATACAGGTACTCCTTATGGCTACACCTTC. This encodes CAWSDTGTPYGYTF.

J is TRBJ2-3 and V is TRBV9; no definite D call. Germline-derived CDR1 and CDR2 are SGDLS and YYNGEE. The V end was cut by 0 bases, the J end by 6 bases, with 2 bases between. This CDR3 has 11 residues. CDR3 sequence: CASSVADTQYF. CDR3 nucleotides: TGTGCCAGCAGCGTAGCTGATACGCAGTATTTT.

The chain combines TRBV7-3 with TRBJ2-3; 8 bases fit TRBD2. Trimming at V came to 6 bases and at J to 1 base, leaving 9 bases not matched to a gene. This CDR3 is built from 16 residues. CDR1 is SGHTA, CDR2 FQGTGA, per germline. The DNA of the CDR3 is TGTGCCAGCAGAAGAACGCTAGCGGGTGGCACAGATACGCAGTATTTT. It translates to CASRRTLAGGTDTQYF.

The chain combines TRBV27 with TRBJ2-1, with TRBD2 identical over 7 bases. CDR1 is MNHEY, CDR2 SMNVEV, per germline (reference sequence). This CDR3 region has 17 residues. With 0 bases clipped from V and 10 bases from J, the junction kept 15 bases outside the gene matches. This CDR3 is CASSLSPGGFRRSEQFF. The CDR3, as DNA: TGTGCCAGCAGTTTATCTCCGGGAGGATTCCGTCGGTCCGAGCAGTTCTTC.

J is TRBJ1-4 and V is TRBV7-8, with a possible D match to TRBD1 (5 bases). V shed 5 bases and J shed 1 base, with 8 bases lying between them. This CDR3 is built from 14 residues. Germline CDR1 is SGHVS and CDR2 is FQNEAQ. In DNA form, the CDR3 reads TGTGCCAGCAGCGTCAGGGAAACTAATGAAAAACTGTTTTTT. It specifies CASSVRETNEKLFF.

The genes are TRBV27 and TRBJ1-2; 9 bases fit TRBD1. Trimming removed 6 bases from V and 1 base from J; junction bases left unmatched: 6. The germline V gene has CDR1 MNHEY and CDR2 SMNVEV (reference sequence). This CDR3 contains 15 residues. CDR3 residues: CASSRDRAYNYGYTF. CDR3 bases: TGTGCCAGCAGCAGGGACAGGGCTTATAACTATGGCTACACCTTC.

The CDR3 nucleotides are TGTGCCAGCACCCCACGGACAGGGATGGCCAAAAACATTCAGTACTTC. Residues: CASTPRTGMAKNIQYF. This chain uses TRBV27 with TRBJ2-4, with 8 bases lining up with TRBD1. Trimming took 7 bases from V and 1 from J; bases not matched to a gene: 9. There are 16 residues in the CDR3. The germline CDR1 and CDR2 sequences are MNHEY and SMNVEV (reference sequence).

This clone was seen only a few times. The J gene is TRBJ2-7, the V gene TRBV7-9, with 7 bases aligning to TRBD2. This CDR3 comprises 14 residues. The germline CDR1 and CDR2 sequences are SEHNR and FQNEAQ (reference sequence). V trimming: 5 bases; J trimming: 4 bases; junction bases outside the gene matches: 8. The CDR3 protein is CASSPGGRQYEQYF. CDR3 sequence (DNA): TGTGCCAGCAGCCCGGGGGGTCGACAATACGAGCAGTACTTC. The entire variable domain, with the rest obtained from reference TRBV7-9 and TRBJ2-7, is as follows: DTGVSQNPRHKITKRGQNVTFRCDPISEHNRLYWYRQTLGQGPEFLTYFQNEAQLEKSRLLSDRFSAERPKGSFSTLEIQRTEQGDSAMYLCASSPGGRQYEQYFGPGTRLTVT.

The genes are TRBV29-1 and TRBJ2-7, with 10 bases identical to TRBD1. This CDR3 has 14 amino acids. Trimming at V came to 7 bases and at J to 5 bases, leaving 11 bases not matched to a gene. CDR1 and CDR2 from the germline V gene are SQVTM and ANQGSEA. The CDR3: CSATMGQGFDEQYF. The CDR3 DNA is TGCAGCGCCACAATGGGACAGGGGTTTGACGAGCAGTACTTC.

This clone was seen only a few times. V gene TRBV9 combines with J gene TRBJ2-7; the match to TRBD2 covers 11 bases. The CDR3 loop spans 12 amino acids. Unmatched junction bases numbered 3, after V lost 3 bases and J lost 10 bases. The germline gives CDR1 SGDLS, CDR2 YYNGEE. Here the CDR3 DNA reads TGTGCCAGCAGCGGACTAGCGGGACCTCAGTACTTC. Translated, it gives CASSGLAGPQYF.

CDR3 sequence reads: CASSQLPYEQYF. CDR3 nucleotides: TGTGCCAGCTCACAGCTGCCCTACGAGCAGTACTTC. The V gene is TRBV18, the J gene TRBJ2-7; the D is unclear. This CDR3 has 12 amino acids. Per the germline V gene, CDR1 is KGHSH and CDR2 is LQKENI. The V and J ends lost 4 bases and 2 bases respectively, with 6 bases between them. Combining the CDR3 with reference TRBV18 and TRBJ2-7 gives the whole variable domain NAGVMQNPRHLVRRRGQEARLRCSPMKGHSHVYWYRQLPEEGLKFMVYLQKENIIDESGMPKERFSAEFPKEGPSILRIQQVVRGDSAAYFCASSQLPYEQYFGPGTRLTVT.

This clone has more than one count but fewer than ten. The chain uses TRBV29-1 and TRBJ2-5, with 10 bases fitting TRBD2. The CDR3 is 14 amino acids. J lost 5 bases, V lost 4 bases, and 7 bases had no gene match. Germline CDR1 reads SQVTM; CDR2 reads ANQGSEA. The CDR3 nucleotides read TGCAGCGTTGTTTTAGCGGGAGGACGGGAGACCCAGTACTTC. Amino acid sequence: CSVVLAGGRETQYF.

This chain joins TRBV27 and TRBJ1-2; D unresolved. Trimming cost V 0 bases and J 5 bases, with 16 bases left between them. Germline V gene data show CDR1 as MNHEY and CDR2 as SMNVEV (reference sequence). The CDR3 length is 16 residues. The CDR3 region is CASSLSGTASGYGYTF. CDR3 nucleotides: TGTGCCAGCAGTTTATCGGGTACCGCGTCGGGGTATGGCTACACCTTC.

V is TRBV30 and J is TRBJ2-5; D may be TRBD2 (5 bases). This CDR3 contains 12 residues. Germline CDR1 GTSNPN, CDR2 SVGIG (reference sequence). The V end lost 2 bases, the J end lost 4 bases, and 8 bases lay between the germline ends. The CDR3 region is CAWSLRGETQYF. The CDR3 DNA sequence: TGTGCCTGGAGTCTCCGGGGAGAGACCCAGTACTTC.

This CDR3 reads CASSATGQGTDTQYF. The CDR3 region has the DNA TGTGCCAGCAGTGCAACGGGACAGGGCACAGATACGCAGTATTTT. The rearrangement links TRBV6-1 to TRBJ2-3; 8 bases align to TRBD1. V gave up 4 bases and J gave up 1 base; unmatched junction bases: 4. The germline CDR1 and CDR2 sequences are MNHNS and SASEGT. This CDR3 has 15 amino acids.

This clone came up a few times. The chain combines TRBV4-1 with TRBJ2-3, with no clear D. Looked up from germline, CDR1 is MGHRA and CDR2 is YSYEKL. Trimming pared 1 base from V and 0 bases from J, leaving 8 bases between. CDR3 length equals 15 residues. The DNA for the CDR3 is TGCGCCAGCAGCCAAGCGGGTCACAGCACAGATACGCAGTATTTT. Encoded protein: CASSQAGHSTDTQYF.

For the CDR3, the DNA is TGTGCCAGCAGCGTATCCCCACCCCGAGGGAACACCGGGGAGCTGTTTTTT. It yields the protein CASSVSPPRGNTGELFF. V is TRBV9 and J is TRBJ2-2; D call uncertain. The V end lost 1 base, the J end lost 1 base, and 14 bases lay between the germline ends. CDR1 is SGDLS, CDR2 YYNGEE, per germline. The CDR3 is 17 amino acids.

The chain is built from TRBV11-2 and TRBJ2-5; perhaps TRBD2 as D (6 bases). V gave up 3 bases and J gave up 4 bases, with 12 bases separating them. The germline V gene has CDR1 SGHAT and CDR2 FQNNGV. CDR3 length: 14 residues. The CDR3 DNA is TGTGCCAGCAGCTTCCCCGTGGGGGGAGAGACCCAGTACTTC. It yields the protein CASSFPVGGETQYF.

Here the CDR3 reads CASSLDLDDSPLHF. CDR3 nucleotides: TGTGCCAGCAGCTTAGACCTAGATGATTCACCCCTCCACTTT. The chain joins TRBV7-9 to TRBJ1-6; D call uncertain. CDR1 and CDR2 (germline): SEHNR, FQNEAQ (reference sequence). V was trimmed by 1 base and J by 8 bases, leaving 9 bases between them. The length of the CDR3 is 14 residues.

V and J are TRBV10-3 and TRBJ2-7; possibly TRBD2 for D (6 bases). Trimming left V 7 bases short and J 1 base short, with 11 bases between. CDR3 length equals 13 residues. CDR1 and CDR2 from the germline V gene are ENHRY and SYGVKD. The DNA for the CDR3 is TGTGCCATCAAAGGCGGGGATTCCTACGAGCAGTACTTC. Its protein is CAIKGGDSYEQYF.

The chain recombines TRBV7-3 with TRBJ1-2; TRBD1 might be the D (5 bases). Germline V gives CDR1 SGHTA, CDR2 FQGTGA. There are 14 residues in the CDR3. V gave up 0 bases and J gave up 2 bases, with 7 bases separating them. DNA for the CDR3: TGTGCCAGCAGCTTAACGCCAGGGAACTATGGCTACACCTTC. Translating gives CASSLTPGNYGYTF. Variable domain in full (rest from reference TRBV7-3 and TRBJ1-2): GAGVSQTPSNKVTEKGKYVELRCDPISGHTALYWYRQSLGQGPEFLIYFQGTGAADDSGLPNDRFFAVRPEGSVSTLKIQRTERGDSAVYLCASSLTPGNYGYTFGSGTRLTVV.

This chain joins TRBV6-5 and TRBJ1-2, with TRBD1 identical over 7 bases. CDR1 is MNHEY and CDR2 is SVGAGI in the germline V gene. J was trimmed by 5 bases and V by 5 bases; bases with no gene match: 8. The CDR3 covers 14 residues. In nucleotides, the CDR3 is TGTGCCAGCAGTAAAGTGGACAGGCCTTATGGCTACACCTTC. Its protein product is CASSKVDRPYGYTF.